Below, 12 T cell receptor beta chains from the same sample are listed, as sequenced in a study of T-cell reconstitution after alpha-beta-depleted transplantation in children. Library preparation (for TCRbeta) was performed with unique molecular identifiers. TCRdb re-analysed the PCR reads in MiXCR, keeping a single row per CDR3 protein. The top ten clones hold 0.8% to 1.1% of a sample with hundreds of thousands of distinct CDR3 sequences, 15% to 20% of them seen once. Here the sequenced sample was PBMCs from the stem cell graft donor, taken from the stem cell graft. These receptors all come from a human donor who donated a stem cell graft to a child with acute myeloid leukemia.

The chain couples TRBV4-3 to TRBJ2-2; TRBD2 matches 7 bases. The germline gives CDR1 LGHNA, CDR2 YSLEER. V shed 1 base, J shed 4 bases, and the junction held 6 bases outside the gene matches. The CDR3 runs to 16 residues. The CDR3 region has the DNA TGCGCCAGCAGCCAAGCGGCGGGAGTCGGCACCGGGGAGCTGTTTTTT. Translation gives CASSQAAGVGTGELFF.

The chain combines TRBV12-3 or TRBV12-4 with TRBJ2-7, with D perhaps TRBD1 (6 bases). The V and J ends lost 2 bases and 0 bases respectively, with 11 bases between them. This CDR3 is built from 15 residues. CDR3 sequence: CASSLRGTYSYEQYF. The CDR3 DNA reads as TGTGCCAGCAGTTTAAGGGGGACCTACTCCTACGAGCAGTACTTC.

V and J are TRBV10-3 and TRBJ2-3, with D possibly being TRBD2 (7 bases). The CDR3 contains 14 residues. Looked up from germline, CDR1 is ENHRY and CDR2 is SYGVKD. Trimming stripped 5 bases from V and 3 bases from J, with 12 bases between. The CDR3 nucleotides are TGTGCCATCAGTCTGGGGGGGCATACAGATACGCAGTATTTT. It yields the protein CAISLGGHTDTQYF.

This clonotype appeared a few times. This chain joins TRBV20-1 and TRBJ1-1; unclear D gene. The CDR3 has 14 amino acids. Germline CDR1 DFQATT, CDR2 SNEGSKA (reference sequence). Deletions cut 6 bases from V and 3 bases from J, with 17 bases between. DNA for the CDR3: TGCAGTGCCCCGACCCCCGGGGATGACACTGAAGCTTTCTTT. Protein sequence: CSAPTPGDDTEAFF.

This clonotype has only a few counts. The rearrangement joins TRBV9 to TRBJ1-1; TRBD1 matches 7 bases. The CDR3 contains 15 residues. Losses at the gene ends were 2 bases for V and 8 bases for J; bases not matched to a gene: 12. The V gene's germline CDR1 is SGDLS and CDR2 YYNGEE. The CDR3 loop is CASSVITGVNMEAFF. CDR3 DNA: TGTGCCAGCAGCGTTATTACAGGGGTGAACATGGAAGCTTTCTTT.

This clonotype was detected a few times. J is TRBJ2-1 and V is TRBV5-1; no clear D. Trimming took off 1 base at V and 6 bases at J, with 8 bases between the two ends. CDR3 size: 13 residues. Germline values: CDR1 SGHRS, CDR2 YFSETQ. This CDR3 reads CASSLIQTNEQFF. DNA of the CDR3: TGCGCCAGCAGCTTGATTCAGACCAATGAGCAGTTCTTC.

This clonotype appeared a few times. The genes are TRBV4-1 and TRBJ2-7; TRBD2 matches at 13 bases. Germline assignment: CDR1 MGHRA and CDR2 YSYEKL. This CDR3 has 15 residues. The ends lost 2 bases at V and 8 bases at J; junction bases unmatched: 6. The CDR3 coding sequence is TGCGCCAGCAGCCAATCTGTACTAGCGGGGGGGAAGCAGTACGTC. Protein sequence: CASSQSVLAGGKQYV.

This clonotype occurred many times. The V and J genes are TRBV20-1 and TRBJ2-7; 8 bases agree with TRBD1. The CDR3 totals 13 residues. CDR1 is DFQATT, CDR2 SNEGSKA, per germline (reference sequence). After removal of 1 base from V and 5 bases from J, the junction contained 4 bases not matched to a gene. CDR3 DNA: TGCAGTGCTAGAGGACAGGGGAAAAACGAGCAGTACGTC. This gives the protein CSARGQGKNEQYV.

The chain couples TRBV7-3 to TRBJ2-1, with TRBD2 matching over 7 bases. V gave up 1 base and J gave up 5 bases; unmatched junction bases: 14. Germline V gene data show CDR1 as SGHTA and CDR2 as FQGTGA. The CDR3 is made up of 18 amino acids. The DNA of the CDR3 is TGTGCCAGCAGCTTAATGGCAGCCCGGGACTACACTAACAATGAGCAGTTCTTC. Residues: CASSLMAARDYTNNEQFF.

This clonotype has a count of ten or more. The CDR3 is CASSQDGASAFF. DNA for the CDR3: TGCGCCAGCAGCCAAGATGGGGCGTCCGCTTTCTTT. V is TRBV4-1 and J is TRBJ1-1; a possible D gene is TRBD1 (5 bases). V lost 0 bases to trimming and J lost 11 bases, with 10 bases between them. Germline CDR1 and CDR2: MGHRA and YSYEKL. There are 12 residues in the CDR3.

This clonotype came up a few times. The chain has TRBV20-1 and TRBJ2-3; 8 nucleotides align to TRBD2. The germline CDR1 and CDR2 sequences are DFQATT and SNEGSKA (reference sequence). V was clipped by 3 bases and J by 3 bases; unmatched bases: 8. There are 15 residues in the CDR3. The CDR3, as DNA: TGCAGTGCTAGGCCCCTAGCGGGTACTACAGATACGCAGTATTTT. Translation: CSARPLAGTTDTQYF.

The chain links TRBV18 to TRBJ1-2; unclear D gene. Germline assignment: CDR1 KGHSH and CDR2 LQKENI. The CDR3 covers 14 residues. Between the trimmed V and J ends, which lost 3 bases and 4 bases, there was a span of 12 bases. The CDR3 DNA reads TGTGCCAGCTCACCGACGACGGTACCCTATGGCTACACCTTC. Translated, it gives CASSPTTVPYGYTF.